The source of this T cell receptor (beta chain) is a study of T cell responses to AZD1222 COVID-19 vaccine. On the study more broadly: Recipients boosted at about 4 weeks or about 12 weeks are pooled.

Remarks on this clone: The antigen is not known.

Study results and limitations: Regions left unmutated in variants are reportedly the target of nearly half of spike-specific TCRs. Repertoires in all cases were sampled only once the peak T cell response had passed.

TCRdb's table, derived via immunoSEQ multiplex PCR, lists solely in-frame clones and lacks some. The data contain 80,000 to 95,000 clones, 70% to 80% of them seen just once; the ten biggest clones take up around 21%. The clonotype comes from an adult in good health. This material consisted of peripheral blood, taken on day 0 of AZD1222 vaccination.

CDR3 loop: CASSPRSGRASNEQFF. DNA for the CDR3: TGTGCCAGCAGCCCCCGTAGCGGGAGGGCCAGTAATGAGCAGTTCTTC. This sequence joins TRBV3-1 (or the pseudogene TRBV3-2) and TRBJ2-1, with 11 bases matching TRBD2. The CDR3 consists of 16 residues. With 4 bases clipped from V and 7 bases from J, the junction kept 9 bases outside the gene matches. The V gene's germline CDR1 is LGHDT and CDR2 YNNKEL (reference sequence).